These 11 T cell receptor beta chains were all obtained from the same sample, sequenced in a study of high-grade serous ovarian cancer treatment subgroups. Some clones are missing from TCRdb's copy, which holds only in-frame ones; the method was immunoSEQ multiplex PCR. The table shows thousands of clones, with about 66% occurring only once. Tumor tissue was taken before any definitive surgery or chemotherapy was given. Material for sequencing was tumor tissue. These receptors came from a human donor with high-grade serous ovarian cancer.

V is TRBV9 and J is TRBJ2-2; D remains ambiguous. The germline CDR1 and CDR2 sequences are SGDLS and YYNGEE. V lost 3 bases to trimming and J lost 10 bases, with 7 bases between them. This CDR3 spans 11 amino acids. This chain's CDR3 is CASSAGMELFF. The CDR3 DNA sequence: TGTGCCAGCAGCGCTGGGATGGAGCTGTTTTTT.

This chain links TRBV5-4 with TRBJ2-3, with 12 bases aligning to TRBD1. Germline V lookup: CDR1 SGHNT, CDR2 YYREEE (reference sequence). J was trimmed by 5 bases and V by 2 bases; bases with no gene match: 6. This CDR3 is 16 amino acids long. The CDR3 region is CASSFLGQGAKDTQYF. In nucleotides, the CDR3 is TGTGCCAGCAGCTTCTTGGGACAGGGGGCGAAAGATACGCAGTATTTT.

This clone was counted between two and nine times. The J gene is TRBJ2-1, the V gene TRBV10-2; D may be TRBD2 (5 bases). CDR3 length equals 13 residues. Trimming stripped 4 bases from V and 3 bases from J, with 7 bases between. Germline V gene lookup returns CDR1 WSHSY and CDR2 SAAADI. The CDR3 protein is CASSASGYNEQFF. The DNA for the CDR3 is TGCGCCAGCAGTGCGAGCGGCTACAATGAGCAGTTCTTC.

CDR3 DNA: TGTGCCAGCATGGGCGGGAACGCCTACGAGCAGTACTTC. Translation gives CASMGGNAYEQYF. The V and J genes are TRBV6-5 and TRBJ2-7, with D possibly TRBD2 on 6 matching bases. This CDR3 spans 13 amino acids. V dropped 7 bases and J dropped 2 bases, with 12 bases sitting between them. Germline V lookup: CDR1 MNHEY, CDR2 SVGAGI.

The rearrangement uses TRBV2 and TRBJ1-2; D possibly corresponds to TRBD1 (6 bases). V was trimmed by 10 bases and J by 3 bases, leaving 18 bases between them. CDR3 length: 14 residues. CDR1 and CDR2 (germline): SNHLY, FYNNEI. The CDR3 here is CATTIGGAYYGYTF. The CDR3 region has the DNA TGTGCCACGACGATCGGGGGCGCCTACTATGGCTACACCTTC.

V and J are TRBV6-5 and TRBJ1-6; D is unclear. Per germline, CDR1 MNHEY and CDR2 SVGAGI. The CDR3 totals 15 residues. V was shortened by 0 bases and J by 5 bases, with 8 bases between the two germline ends. In DNA, the CDR3 is TGTGCCAGCAGTTACTCGACCAAGGATAATTCACCCCTCCACTTT. It specifies CASSYSTKDNSPLHF.

The chain has TRBV11-2 and TRBJ2-1; D is uncertain. The V gene's germline CDR1 is SGHAT and CDR2 FQNNGV. This CDR3 spans 14 amino acids. V lost 5 bases to trimming and J lost 10 bases, with 18 bases between them. The CDR3 loop is CASSPVGPGQEQFF. CDR3 DNA: TGTGCCAGCAGCCCCGTAGGGCCAGGTCAGGAGCAGTTCTTC.

This clone was seen a few times. CDR3 nucleotides: TGTGCCAGCAGTTTATTAGGGAGGTACCCCGGGATGTACGAGCAGTACTTC. Protein: CASSLLGRYPGMYEQYF. V and J are TRBV28 and TRBJ2-7; weak D call: TRBD2 (6 bases). Trimming shortened V by 1 base and J by 4 bases, and 20 bases separated the two germline ends. The CDR3 sequence is 17 residues long. The germline gives CDR1 MDHEN, CDR2 SYDVKM. The full variable domain, completed using reference TRBV28 and TRBJ2-7, is DVKVTQSSRYLVKRTGEKVFLECVQDMDHENMFWYRQDPGLGLRLIYFSYDVKMKEKGDIPEGYSVSREKKERFSLILESASTNQTSMYLCASSLLGRYPGMYEQYFGPGTRLTVT.

The V gene is TRBV7-9, the J gene TRBJ1-3; the D is unclear. Germline-derived CDR1 and CDR2 are SEHNR and FQNEAQ (reference sequence). This CDR3 is 12 amino acids long. The ends were cut back, 10 bases at V and 4 bases at J, with 11 bases in the middle. CDR3 DNA sequence: TGTGCCACTGAATGGAAAGGAAACACCATATATTTT. Translating it yields CATEWKGNTIYF.

This clone appeared a few times. This chain connects TRBV10-3 to TRBJ1-5; no firm D call. V was trimmed by 3 bases and J by 5 bases, leaving 14 bases between them. This CDR3 comprises 15 residues. The germline gives CDR1 ENHRY, CDR2 SYGVKD. The CDR3 protein is CAISEPSTPDQPQHF. CDR3 bases: TGTGCCATCAGTGAACCGAGCACACCCGATCAGCCCCAGCATTTT.

This clone was observed a few times. The gene calls are TRBV9 and TRBJ2-3, with 10 bases that match TRBD1. Germline lookup yields CDR1 SGDLS and CDR2 YYNGEE. This CDR3 is 20 amino acids long. V was pared by 0 bases and J by 0 bases, with 13 bases of the junction left unmatched. The CDR3 here is CASSVGMGQGMFRSTDTQYF. CDR3 nucleotides: TGTGCCAGCAGCGTAGGAATGGGACAGGGGATGTTTCGAAGCACAGATACGCAGTATTTT.